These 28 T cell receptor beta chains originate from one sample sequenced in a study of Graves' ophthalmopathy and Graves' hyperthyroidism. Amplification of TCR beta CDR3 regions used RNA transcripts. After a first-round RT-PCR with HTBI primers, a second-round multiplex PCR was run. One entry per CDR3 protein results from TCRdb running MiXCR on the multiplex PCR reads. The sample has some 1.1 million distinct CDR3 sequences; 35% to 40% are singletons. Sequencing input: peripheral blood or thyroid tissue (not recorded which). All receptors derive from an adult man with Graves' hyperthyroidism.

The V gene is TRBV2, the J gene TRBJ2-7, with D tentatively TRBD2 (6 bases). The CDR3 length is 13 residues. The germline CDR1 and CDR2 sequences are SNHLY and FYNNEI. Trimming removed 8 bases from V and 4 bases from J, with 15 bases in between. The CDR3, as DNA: TGTGCCAGCCTGTCCGGGGGTCAATACGAGCAGTACTTC. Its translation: CASLSGGQYEQYF.

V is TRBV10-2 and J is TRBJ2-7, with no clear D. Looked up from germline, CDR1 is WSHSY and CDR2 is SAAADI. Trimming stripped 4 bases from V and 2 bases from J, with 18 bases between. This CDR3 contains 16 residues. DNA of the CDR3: TGCGCCAGCAGTGCCTGGAGTGTAGGTGGGGCCTACGAGCAGTACTTC. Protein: CASSAWSVGGAYEQYF.

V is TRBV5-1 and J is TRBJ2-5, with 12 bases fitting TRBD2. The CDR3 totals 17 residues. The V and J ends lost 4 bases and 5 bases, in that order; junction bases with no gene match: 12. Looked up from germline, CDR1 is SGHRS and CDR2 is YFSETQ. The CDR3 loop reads CASSLEASGGAGETQYF. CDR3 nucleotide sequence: TGCGCCAGCAGCCTGGAGGCTAGCGGGGGGGCCGGGGAGACCCAGTACTTC. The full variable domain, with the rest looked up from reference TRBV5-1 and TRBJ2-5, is KAGVTQTPRYLIKTRGQQVTLSCSPISGHRSVSWYQQTPGQGLQFLFEYFSETQRNKGNFPGRFSGRQFSNSRSEMNVSTLELGDSALYLCASSLEASGGAGETQYFGPGTRLLVL.

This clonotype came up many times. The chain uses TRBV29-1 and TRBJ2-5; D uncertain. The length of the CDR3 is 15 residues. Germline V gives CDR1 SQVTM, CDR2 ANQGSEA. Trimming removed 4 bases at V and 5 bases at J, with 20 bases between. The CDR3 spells CSVALLGWAKETQYF. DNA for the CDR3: TGCAGCGTTGCCCTCTTGGGGTGGGCGAAGGAGACCCAGTACTTC.

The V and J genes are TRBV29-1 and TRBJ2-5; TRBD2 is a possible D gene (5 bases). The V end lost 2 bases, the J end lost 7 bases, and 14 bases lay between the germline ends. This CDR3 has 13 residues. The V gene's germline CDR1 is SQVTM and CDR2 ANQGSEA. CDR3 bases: TGCAGCGTTGAAACTAGGGATGGTGGGACCCAGTACTTC. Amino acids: CSVETRDGGTQYF.

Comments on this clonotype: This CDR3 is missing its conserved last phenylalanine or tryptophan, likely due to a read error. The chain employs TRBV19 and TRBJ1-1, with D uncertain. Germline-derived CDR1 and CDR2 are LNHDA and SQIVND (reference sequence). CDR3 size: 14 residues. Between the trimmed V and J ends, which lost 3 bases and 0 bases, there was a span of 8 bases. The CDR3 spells CASSIAGMNTEAFL. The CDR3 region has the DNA TGTGCCAGTAGTATTGCGGGGATGAACACTGAAGCTTTCCTT.

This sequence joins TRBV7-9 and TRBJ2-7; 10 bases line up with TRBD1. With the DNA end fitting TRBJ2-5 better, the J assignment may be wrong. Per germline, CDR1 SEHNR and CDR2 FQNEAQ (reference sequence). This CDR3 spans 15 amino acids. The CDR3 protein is CASSSFGDRGQTQYF. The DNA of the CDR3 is TGTGCCAGCAGCTCCTTCGGGGACAGGGGACAGACCCAGTACTTC.

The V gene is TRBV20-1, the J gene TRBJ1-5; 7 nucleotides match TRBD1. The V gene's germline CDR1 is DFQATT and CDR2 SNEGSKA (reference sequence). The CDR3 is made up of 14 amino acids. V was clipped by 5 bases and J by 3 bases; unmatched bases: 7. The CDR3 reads CSARGDRDNQPQHF. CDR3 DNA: TGCAGTGCTCGGGGAGACAGGGACAATCAGCCCCAGCATTTT.

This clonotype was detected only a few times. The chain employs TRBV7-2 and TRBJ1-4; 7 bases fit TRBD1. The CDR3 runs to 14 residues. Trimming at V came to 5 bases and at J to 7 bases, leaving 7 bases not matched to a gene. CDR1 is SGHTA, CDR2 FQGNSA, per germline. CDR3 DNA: TGTGCCAGCAGCCGGGACAGTGCTAGTGAAAAACTGTTTTTT. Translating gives CASSRDSASEKLFF.

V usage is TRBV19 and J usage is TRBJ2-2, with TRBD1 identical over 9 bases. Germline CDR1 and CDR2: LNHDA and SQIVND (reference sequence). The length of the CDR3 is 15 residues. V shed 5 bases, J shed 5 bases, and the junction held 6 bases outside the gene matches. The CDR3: CASSFVTGGTGELFF. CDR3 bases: TGTGCCAGTAGTTTCGTGACAGGGGGGACCGGGGAGCTGTTTTTT.

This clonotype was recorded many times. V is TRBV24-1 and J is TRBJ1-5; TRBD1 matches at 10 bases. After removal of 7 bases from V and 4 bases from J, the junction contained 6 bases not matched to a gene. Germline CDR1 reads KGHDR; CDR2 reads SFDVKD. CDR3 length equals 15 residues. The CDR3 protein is CATSDGTGDNQPQHF. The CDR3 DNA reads TGTGCCACCAGCGACGGGACAGGGGATAATCAGCCCCAGCATTTT.

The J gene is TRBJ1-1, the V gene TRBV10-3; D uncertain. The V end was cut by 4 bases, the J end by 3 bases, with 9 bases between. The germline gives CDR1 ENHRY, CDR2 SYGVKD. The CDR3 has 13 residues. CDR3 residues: CAISAGFDTEAFF. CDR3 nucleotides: TGTGCCATCAGTGCGGGTTTCGACACTGAAGCTTTCTTT.

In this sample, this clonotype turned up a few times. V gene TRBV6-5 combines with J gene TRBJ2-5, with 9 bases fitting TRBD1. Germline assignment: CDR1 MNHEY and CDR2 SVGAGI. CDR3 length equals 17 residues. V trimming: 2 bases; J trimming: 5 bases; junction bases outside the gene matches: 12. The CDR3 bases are TGTGCCAGCAGTTACGGGGACAGGGCTCTAATCGGGGAGACCCAGTACTTC. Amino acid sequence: CASSYGDRALIGETQYF.

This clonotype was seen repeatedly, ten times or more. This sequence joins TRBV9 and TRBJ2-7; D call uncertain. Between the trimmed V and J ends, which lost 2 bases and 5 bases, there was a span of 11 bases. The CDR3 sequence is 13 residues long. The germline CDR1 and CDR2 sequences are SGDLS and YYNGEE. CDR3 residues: CASSVDGVHEQYF. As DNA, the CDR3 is TGTGCCAGCAGCGTGGATGGGGTCCACGAGCAGTACTTC.

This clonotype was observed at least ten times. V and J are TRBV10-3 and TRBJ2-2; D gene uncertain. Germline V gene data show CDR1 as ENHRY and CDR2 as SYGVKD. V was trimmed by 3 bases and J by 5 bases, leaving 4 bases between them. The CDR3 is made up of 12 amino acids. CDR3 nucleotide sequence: TGTGCCATCAGTGACGATACCGGGGAGCTGTTTTTT. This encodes CAISDDTGELFF.

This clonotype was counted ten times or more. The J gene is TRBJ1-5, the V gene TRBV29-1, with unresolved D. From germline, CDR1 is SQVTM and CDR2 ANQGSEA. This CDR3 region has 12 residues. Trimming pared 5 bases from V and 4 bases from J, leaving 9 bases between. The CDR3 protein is CSVTDGNQPQHF. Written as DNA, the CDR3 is TGCAGCGTTACGGACGGTAATCAGCCCCAGCATTTT.

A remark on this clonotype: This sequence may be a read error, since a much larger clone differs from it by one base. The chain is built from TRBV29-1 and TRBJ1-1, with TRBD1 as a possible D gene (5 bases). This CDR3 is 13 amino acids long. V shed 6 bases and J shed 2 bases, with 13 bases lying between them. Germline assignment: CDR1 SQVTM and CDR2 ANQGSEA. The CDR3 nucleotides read TGCAGCGTGAGCCGGGACGGTAACACTGAAGCTTTCTTT. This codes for CSVSRDGNTEAFF.

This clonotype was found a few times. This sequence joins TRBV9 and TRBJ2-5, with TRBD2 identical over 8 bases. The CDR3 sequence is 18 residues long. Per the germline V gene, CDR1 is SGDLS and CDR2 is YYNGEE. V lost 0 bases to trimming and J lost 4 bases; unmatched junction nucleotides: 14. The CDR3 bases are TGTGCCAGCAGCGTAGGGGCTCTTCGGGGGGGCTCGGGAGAGACCCAGTACTTC. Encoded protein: CASSVGALRGGSGETQYF.

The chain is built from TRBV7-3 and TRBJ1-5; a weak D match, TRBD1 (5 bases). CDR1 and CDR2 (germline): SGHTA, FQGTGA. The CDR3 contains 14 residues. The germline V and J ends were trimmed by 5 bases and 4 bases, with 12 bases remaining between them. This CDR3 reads CASSVDSGNQPQHF. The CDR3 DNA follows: TGTGCCAGCAGCGTCGACAGTGGAAATCAGCCCCAGCATTTT.

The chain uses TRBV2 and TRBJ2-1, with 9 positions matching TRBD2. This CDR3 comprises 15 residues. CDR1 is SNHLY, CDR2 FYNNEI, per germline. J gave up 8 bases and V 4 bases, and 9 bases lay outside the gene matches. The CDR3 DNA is TGTGCCAGCAGTGCTAATAGCGGGAGTATGCATGAGCAGTTCTTC. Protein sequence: CASSANSGSMHEQFF.

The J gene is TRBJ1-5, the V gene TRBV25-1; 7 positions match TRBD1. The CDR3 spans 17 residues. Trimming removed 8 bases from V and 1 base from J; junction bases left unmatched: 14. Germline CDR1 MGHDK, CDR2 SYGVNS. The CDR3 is CASSPTGTARSNQPQHF. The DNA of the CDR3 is TGTGCCAGCTCACCGACAGGGACAGCGAGGAGCAATCAGCCCCAGCATTTT. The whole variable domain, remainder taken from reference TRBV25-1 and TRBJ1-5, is EADIYQTPRYLVIGTGKKITLECSQTMGHDKMYWYQQDPGMELHLIHYSYGVNSTEKGDLSSESTVSRIRTEHFPLTLESARPSHTSQYLCASSPTGTARSNQPQHFGDGTRLSIL.

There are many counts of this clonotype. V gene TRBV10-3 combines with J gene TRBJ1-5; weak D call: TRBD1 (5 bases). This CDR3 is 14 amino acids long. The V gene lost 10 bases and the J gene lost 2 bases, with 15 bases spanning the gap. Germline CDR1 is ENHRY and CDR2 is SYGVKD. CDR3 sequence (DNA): TGTGCCAGTTCGGACACCGGCGGCAATCAGCCCCAGCATTTT. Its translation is CASSDTGGNQPQHF.

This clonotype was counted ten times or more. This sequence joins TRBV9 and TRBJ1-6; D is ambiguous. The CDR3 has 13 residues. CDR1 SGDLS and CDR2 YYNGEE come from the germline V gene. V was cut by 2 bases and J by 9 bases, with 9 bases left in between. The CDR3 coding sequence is TGTGCCAGCAGCGTCGGTTTTCGTTCACCCCTCCACTTT. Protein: CASSVGFRSPLHF.

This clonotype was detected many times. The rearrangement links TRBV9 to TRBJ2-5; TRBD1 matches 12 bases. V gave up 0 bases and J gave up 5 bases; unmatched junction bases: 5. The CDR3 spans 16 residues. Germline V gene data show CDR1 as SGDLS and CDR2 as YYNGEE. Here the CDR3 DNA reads TGTGCCAGCAGCGTAGGGGACAGGGGGCCTCGGGAGACCCAGTACTTC. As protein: CASSVGDRGPRETQYF.

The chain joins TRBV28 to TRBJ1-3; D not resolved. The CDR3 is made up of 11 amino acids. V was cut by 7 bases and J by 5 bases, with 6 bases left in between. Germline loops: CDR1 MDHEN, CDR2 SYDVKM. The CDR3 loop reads CASISRNTIYF. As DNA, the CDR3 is TGTGCCAGCATCAGCCGAAACACCATATATTTT.

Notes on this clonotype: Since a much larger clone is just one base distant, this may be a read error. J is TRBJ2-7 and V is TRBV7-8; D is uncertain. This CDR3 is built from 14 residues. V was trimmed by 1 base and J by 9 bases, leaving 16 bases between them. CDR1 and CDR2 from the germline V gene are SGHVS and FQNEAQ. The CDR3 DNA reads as TGTGCCAGCAGCTTAGTCCCATCCCAAGGCGGGCAGTACTTC. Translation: CASSLVPSQGGQYF.

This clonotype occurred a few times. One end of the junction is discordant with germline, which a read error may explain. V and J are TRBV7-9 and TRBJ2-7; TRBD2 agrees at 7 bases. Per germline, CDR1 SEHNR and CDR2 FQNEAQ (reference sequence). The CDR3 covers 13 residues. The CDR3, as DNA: TGCGCCAGCAGCCAAACCTCAGCGGGAGAGCAGTACTTC. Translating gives CASSQTSAGEQYF.

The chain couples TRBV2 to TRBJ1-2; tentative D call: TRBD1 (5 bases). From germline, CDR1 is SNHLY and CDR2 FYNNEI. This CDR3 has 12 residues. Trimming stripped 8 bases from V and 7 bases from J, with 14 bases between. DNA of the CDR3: TGTGCCAGCCCTGACAGCACGGGTGGCTACACCTTC. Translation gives CASPDSTGGYTF.